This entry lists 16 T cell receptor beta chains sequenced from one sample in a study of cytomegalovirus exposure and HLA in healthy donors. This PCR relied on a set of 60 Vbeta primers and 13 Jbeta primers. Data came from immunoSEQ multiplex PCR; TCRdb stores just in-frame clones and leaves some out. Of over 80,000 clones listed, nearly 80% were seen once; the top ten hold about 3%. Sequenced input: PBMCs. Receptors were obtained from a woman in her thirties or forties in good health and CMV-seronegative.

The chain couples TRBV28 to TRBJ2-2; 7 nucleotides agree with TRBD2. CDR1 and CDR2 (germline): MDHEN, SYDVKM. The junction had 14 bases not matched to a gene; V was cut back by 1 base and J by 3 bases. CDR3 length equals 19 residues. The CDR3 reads CASSLSGGHGGIYTGELFF. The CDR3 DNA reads TGTGCCAGCAGTTTATCTGGAGGGCACGGGGGGATCTACACCGGGGAGCTGTTTTTT. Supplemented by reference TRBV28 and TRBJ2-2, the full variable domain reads DVKVTQSSRYLVKRTGEKVFLECVQDMDHENMFWYRQDPGLGLRLIYFSYDVKMKEKGDIPEGYSVSREKKERFSLILESASTNQTSMYLCASSLSGGHGGIYTGELFFGEGSRLTVL.

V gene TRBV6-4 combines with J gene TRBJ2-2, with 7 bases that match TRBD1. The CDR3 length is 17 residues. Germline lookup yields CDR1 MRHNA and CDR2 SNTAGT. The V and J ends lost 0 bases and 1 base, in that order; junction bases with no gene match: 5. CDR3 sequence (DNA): TGTGCCAGCAGTGACTCCTATGGGACAGTGAACACCGGGGAGCTGTTTTTT. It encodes CASSDSYGTVNTGELFF.

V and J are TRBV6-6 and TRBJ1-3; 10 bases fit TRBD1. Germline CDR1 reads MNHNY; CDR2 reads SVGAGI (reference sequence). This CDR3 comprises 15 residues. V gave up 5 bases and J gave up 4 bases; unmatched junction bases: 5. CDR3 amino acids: CASSRDRGPGNTIYF. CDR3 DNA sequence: TGTGCCAGCAGTCGCGACAGGGGGCCGGGAAACACCATATATTTT.

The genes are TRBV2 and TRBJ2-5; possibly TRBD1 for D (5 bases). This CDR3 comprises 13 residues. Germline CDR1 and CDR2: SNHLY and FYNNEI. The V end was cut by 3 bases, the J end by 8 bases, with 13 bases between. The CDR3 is CASSDDSPKTQYF. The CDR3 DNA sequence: TGTGCCAGCAGTGATGACAGCCCGAAAACCCAGTACTTC.

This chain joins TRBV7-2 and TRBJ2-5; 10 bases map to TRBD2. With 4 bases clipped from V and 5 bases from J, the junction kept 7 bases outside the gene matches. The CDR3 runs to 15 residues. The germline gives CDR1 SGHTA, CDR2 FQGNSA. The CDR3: CASSSKLAGRETQYF. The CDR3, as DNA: TGTGCCAGCAGCTCAAAACTAGCGGGAAGGGAGACCCAGTACTTC.

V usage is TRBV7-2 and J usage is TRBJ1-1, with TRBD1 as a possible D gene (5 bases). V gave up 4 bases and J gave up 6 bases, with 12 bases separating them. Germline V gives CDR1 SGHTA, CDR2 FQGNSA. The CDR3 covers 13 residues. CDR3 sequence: CASSWGGAAEAFF. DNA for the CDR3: TGTGCCAGCAGCTGGGGAGGGGCGGCTGAAGCTTTCTTT.

The CDR3 nucleotides read TGTGCCAGCAGCGTAGGTCCAGCGGGAGCCTACGAGCAGTACTTC. It translates to CASSVGPAGAYEQYF. The chain is built from TRBV9 and TRBJ2-7, with 8 bases that match TRBD2. The germline gives CDR1 SGDLS, CDR2 YYNGEE. The CDR3 loop spans 15 amino acids. J was trimmed by 2 bases and V by 0 bases; bases with no gene match: 4.

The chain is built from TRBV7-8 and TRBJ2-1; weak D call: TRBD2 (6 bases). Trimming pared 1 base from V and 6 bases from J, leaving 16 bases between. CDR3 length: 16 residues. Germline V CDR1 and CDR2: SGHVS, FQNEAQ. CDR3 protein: CASSLVALAGTNEQFF. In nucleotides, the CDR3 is TGTGCCAGCAGCTTAGTGGCATTGGCGGGAACCAATGAGCAGTTCTTC.

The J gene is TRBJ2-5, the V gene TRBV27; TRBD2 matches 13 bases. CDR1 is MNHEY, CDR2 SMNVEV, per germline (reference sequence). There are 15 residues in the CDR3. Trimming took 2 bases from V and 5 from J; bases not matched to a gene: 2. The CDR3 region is CASSLGTSGMETQYF. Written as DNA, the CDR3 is TGTGCCAGCAGTTTAGGGACTAGCGGGATGGAGACCCAGTACTTC.

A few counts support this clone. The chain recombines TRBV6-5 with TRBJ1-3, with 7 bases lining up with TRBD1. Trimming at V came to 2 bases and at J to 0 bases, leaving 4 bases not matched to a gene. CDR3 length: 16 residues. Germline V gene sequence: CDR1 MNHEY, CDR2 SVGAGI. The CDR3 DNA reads TGTGCCAGCAGTTACGACAGGGACCACTCTGGAAACACCATATATTTT. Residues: CASSYDRDHSGNTIYF.

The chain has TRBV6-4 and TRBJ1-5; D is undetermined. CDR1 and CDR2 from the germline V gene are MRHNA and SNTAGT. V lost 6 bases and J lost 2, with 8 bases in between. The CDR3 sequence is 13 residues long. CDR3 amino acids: CASSAERNQPQHF. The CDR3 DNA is TGTGCCAGCAGCGCGGAGCGCAATCAGCCCCAGCATTTT.

CDR3 amino acids: CASSLELAGGQQFF. The CDR3 bases are TGCGCCAGCAGCTTGGAACTAGCGGGAGGGCAGCAGTTCTTC. V and J are TRBV5-1 and TRBJ2-1; 13 bases align to TRBD2. Per the germline V gene, CDR1 is SGHRS and CDR2 is YFSETQ. V shed 0 bases, J shed 11 bases, and the junction held 2 bases outside the gene matches. This CDR3 comprises 14 residues.

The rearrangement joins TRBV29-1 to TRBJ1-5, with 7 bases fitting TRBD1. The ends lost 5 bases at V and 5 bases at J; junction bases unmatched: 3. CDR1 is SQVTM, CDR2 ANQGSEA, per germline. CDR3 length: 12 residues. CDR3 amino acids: CSVQGGDQPQHF. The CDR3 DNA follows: TGCAGCGTTCAAGGGGGCGATCAGCCCCAGCATTTT.

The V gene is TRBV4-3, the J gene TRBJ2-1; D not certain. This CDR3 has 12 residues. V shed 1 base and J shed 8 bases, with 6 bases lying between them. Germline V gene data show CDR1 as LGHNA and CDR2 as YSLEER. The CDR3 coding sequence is TGCGCCAGCAGCCAAGTGTCCGATGAGCAGTTCTTC. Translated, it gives CASSQVSDEQFF.

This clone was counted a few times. Here the CDR3 reads CASSEGGLGALNEQFF. CDR3 nucleotides: TGTGCCAGCAGTGAAGGGGGACTCGGGGCGCTGAATGAGCAGTTCTTC. The gene calls are TRBV2 and TRBJ2-1, with D maybe TRBD2 (6 bases). From germline, CDR1 is SNHLY and CDR2 FYNNEI. V lost 1 base and J lost 7, with 17 bases in between. This CDR3 has 16 amino acids.

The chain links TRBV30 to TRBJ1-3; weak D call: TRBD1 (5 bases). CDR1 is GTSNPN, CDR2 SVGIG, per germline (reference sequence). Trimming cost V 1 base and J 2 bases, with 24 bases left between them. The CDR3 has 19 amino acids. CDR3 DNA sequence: TGTGCCTGGAGTGGTATTCTCGGTCAGGGAAGTCGTCCTGGAAACACCATATATTTT. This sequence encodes CAWSGILGQGSRPGNTIYF.